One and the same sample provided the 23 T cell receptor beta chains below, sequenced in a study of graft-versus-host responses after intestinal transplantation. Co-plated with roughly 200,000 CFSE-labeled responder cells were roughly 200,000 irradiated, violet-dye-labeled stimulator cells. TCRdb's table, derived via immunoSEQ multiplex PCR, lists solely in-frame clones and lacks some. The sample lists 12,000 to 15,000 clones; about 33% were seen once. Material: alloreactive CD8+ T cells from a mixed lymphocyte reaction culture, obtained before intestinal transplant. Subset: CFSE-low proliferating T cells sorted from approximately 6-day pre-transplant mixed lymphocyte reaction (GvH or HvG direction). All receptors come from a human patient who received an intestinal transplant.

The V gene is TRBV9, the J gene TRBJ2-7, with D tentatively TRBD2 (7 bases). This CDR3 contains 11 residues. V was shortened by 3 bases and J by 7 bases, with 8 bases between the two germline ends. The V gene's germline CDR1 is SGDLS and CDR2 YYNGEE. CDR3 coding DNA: TGTGCCAGCAGCGAGGGGGGGGAGCAGTACTTC. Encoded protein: CASSEGGEQYF.

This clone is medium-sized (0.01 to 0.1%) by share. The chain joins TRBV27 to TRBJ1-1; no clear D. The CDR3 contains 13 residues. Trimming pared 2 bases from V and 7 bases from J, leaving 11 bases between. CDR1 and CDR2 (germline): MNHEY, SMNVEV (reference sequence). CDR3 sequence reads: CASSLGQHSEAFF. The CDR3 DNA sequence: TGTGCCAGCAGTTTAGGTCAGCACAGTGAAGCTTTCTTT.

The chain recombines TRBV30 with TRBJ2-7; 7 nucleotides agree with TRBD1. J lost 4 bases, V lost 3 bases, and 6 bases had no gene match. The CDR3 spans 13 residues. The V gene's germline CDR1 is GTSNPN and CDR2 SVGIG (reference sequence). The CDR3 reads CAWSTIQGYEQYF. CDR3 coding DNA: TGTGCCTGGAGCACAATACAGGGGTACGAGCAGTACTTC.

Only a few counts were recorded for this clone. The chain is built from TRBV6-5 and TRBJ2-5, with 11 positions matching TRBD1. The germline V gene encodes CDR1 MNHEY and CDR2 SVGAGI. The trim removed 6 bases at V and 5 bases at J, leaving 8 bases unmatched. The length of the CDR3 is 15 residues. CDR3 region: CASSPGTGGWETQYF. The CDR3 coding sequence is TGTGCCAGCAGCCCAGGGACAGGGGGTTGGGAGACCCAGTACTTC.

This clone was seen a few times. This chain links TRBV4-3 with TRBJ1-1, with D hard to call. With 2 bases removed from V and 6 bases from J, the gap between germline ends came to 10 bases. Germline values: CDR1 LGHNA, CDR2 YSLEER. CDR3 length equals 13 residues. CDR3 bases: TGCGCCAGCAGCCAAACCCTCTACGCTGAAGCTTTCTTT. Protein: CASSQTLYAEAFF.

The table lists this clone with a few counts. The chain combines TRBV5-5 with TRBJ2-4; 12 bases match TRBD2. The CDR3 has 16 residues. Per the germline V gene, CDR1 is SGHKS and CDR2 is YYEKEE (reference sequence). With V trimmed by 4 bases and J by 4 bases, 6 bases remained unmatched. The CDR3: CASSDLAGGLKNIQYF. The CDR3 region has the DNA TGTGCCAGCAGCGATCTAGCGGGGGGGCTGAAAAACATTCAGTACTTC.

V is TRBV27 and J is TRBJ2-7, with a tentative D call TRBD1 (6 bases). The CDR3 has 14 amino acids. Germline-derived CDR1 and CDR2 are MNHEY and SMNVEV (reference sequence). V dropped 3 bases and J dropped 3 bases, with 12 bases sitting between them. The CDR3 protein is CASSFKGVGYEQYF. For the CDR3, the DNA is TGTGCCAGCAGTTTCAAGGGGGTTGGCTACGAGCAGTACTTC.

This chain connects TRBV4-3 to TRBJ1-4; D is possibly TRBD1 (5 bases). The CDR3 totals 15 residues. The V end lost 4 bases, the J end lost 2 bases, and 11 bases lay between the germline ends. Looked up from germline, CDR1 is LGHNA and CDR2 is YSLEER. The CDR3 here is CASSLGAGTNEKLFF. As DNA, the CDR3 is TGCGCCAGCAGCCTTGGGGCAGGTACTAATGAAAAACTGTTTTTT.

Here the CDR3 reads CAWSVGVAYEQYF. The CDR3 DNA follows: TGTGCCTGGAGTGTAGGGGTGGCCTACGAGCAGTACTTC. The chain recombines TRBV30 with TRBJ2-7; possible D gene TRBD1, 5 bases. Germline-derived CDR1 and CDR2 are GTSNPN and SVGIG (reference sequence). The V end lost 0 bases, the J end lost 2 bases, and 8 bases lay between the germline ends. This CDR3 has 13 residues.

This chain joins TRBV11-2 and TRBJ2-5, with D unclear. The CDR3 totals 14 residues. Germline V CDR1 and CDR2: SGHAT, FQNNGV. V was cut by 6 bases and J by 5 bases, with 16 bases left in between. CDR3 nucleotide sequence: TGTGCCAGCAGAGACCCACTACCTCGGGAGACCCAGTACTTC. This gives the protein CASRDPLPRETQYF.

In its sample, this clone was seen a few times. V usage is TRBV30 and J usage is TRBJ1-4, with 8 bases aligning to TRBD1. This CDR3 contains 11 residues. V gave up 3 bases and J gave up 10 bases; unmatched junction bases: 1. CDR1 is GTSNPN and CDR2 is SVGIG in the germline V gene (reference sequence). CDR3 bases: TGTGCCTGGAGCCAGGGGGCAAAACTGTTTTTT. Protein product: CAWSQGAKLFF.

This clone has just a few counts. CDR3 nucleotides: TGTGCCAGCAGCTTAGCTGGACGGAGGACTGAAGCTTTCTTT. As protein: CASSLAGRRTEAFF. V is TRBV13 and J is TRBJ1-1; D is unresolved. In germline, CDR1 is PRHDT, CDR2 FYEKMQ (reference sequence). The CDR3 totals 14 residues. With 1 base removed from V and 5 bases from J, the gap between germline ends came to 11 bases. Full variable domain (remainder filled in from reference TRBV13 and TRBJ1-1): AAGVIQSPRHLIKEKRETATLKCYPIPRHDTVYWYQQGPGQDPQFLISFYEKMQSDKGSIPDRFSAQQFSDYHSELNMSSLELGDSALYFCASSLAGRRTEAFFGQGTRLTVV.

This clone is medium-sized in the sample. The CDR3 DNA follows: TGCGCCAGCAGTGGGGCAAGGACCGGGATAACTGAAGCTTTCTTT. Translating gives CASSGARTGITEAFF. The V gene is TRBV10-1, the J gene TRBJ1-1; D ambiguous. The germline V and J ends were trimmed by 4 bases and 5 bases, with 17 bases remaining between them. In germline, CDR1 is WNHNN, CDR2 SYGVQD (reference sequence). The CDR3 has 15 residues.

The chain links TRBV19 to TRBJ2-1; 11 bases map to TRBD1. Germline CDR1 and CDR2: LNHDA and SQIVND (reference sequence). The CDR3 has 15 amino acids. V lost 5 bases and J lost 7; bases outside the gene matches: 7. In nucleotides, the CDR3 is TGTGCCAGTAGTGGCCCGGGACAGGGGGGTAATGAGCAGTTCTTC. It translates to CASSGPGQGGNEQFF.

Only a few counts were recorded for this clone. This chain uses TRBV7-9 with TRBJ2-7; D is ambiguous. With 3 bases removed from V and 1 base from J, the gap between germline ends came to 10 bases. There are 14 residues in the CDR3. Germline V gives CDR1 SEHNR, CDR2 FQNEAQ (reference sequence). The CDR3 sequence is CASSFPSGSYEQYF. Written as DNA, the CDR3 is TGTGCCAGCAGCTTTCCCTCAGGATCCTACGAGCAGTACTTC. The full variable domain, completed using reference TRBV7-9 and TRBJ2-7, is DTGVSQNPRHKITKRGQNVTFRCDPISEHNRLYWYRQTLGQGPEFLTYFQNEAQLEKSRLLSDRFSAERPKGSFSTLEIQRTEQGDSAMYLCASSFPSGSYEQYFGPGTRLTVT.

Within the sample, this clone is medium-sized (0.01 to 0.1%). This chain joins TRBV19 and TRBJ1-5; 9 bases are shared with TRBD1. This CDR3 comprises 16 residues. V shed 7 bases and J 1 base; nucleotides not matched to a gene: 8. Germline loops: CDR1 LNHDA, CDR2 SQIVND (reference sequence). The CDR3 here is CASNAGQGLSNQPQHF. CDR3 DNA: TGTGCCAGTAACGCGGGACAGGGCCTAAGCAATCAGCCCCAGCATTTT.

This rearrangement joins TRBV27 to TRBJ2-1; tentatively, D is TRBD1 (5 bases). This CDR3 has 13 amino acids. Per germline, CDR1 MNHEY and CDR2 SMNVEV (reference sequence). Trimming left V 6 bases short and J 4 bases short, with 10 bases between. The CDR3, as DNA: TGTGCCAGCAGGGACAATCTATACAATGAGCAGTTCTTC. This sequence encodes CASRDNLYNEQFF.

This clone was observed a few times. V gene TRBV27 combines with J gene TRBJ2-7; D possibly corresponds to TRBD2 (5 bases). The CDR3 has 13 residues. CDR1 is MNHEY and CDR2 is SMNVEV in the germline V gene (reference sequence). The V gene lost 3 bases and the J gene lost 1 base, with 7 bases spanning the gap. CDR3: CASSFSGSYEQYF. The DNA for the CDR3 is TGTGCCAGCAGTTTCTCGGGGTCCTACGAGCAGTACTTC.

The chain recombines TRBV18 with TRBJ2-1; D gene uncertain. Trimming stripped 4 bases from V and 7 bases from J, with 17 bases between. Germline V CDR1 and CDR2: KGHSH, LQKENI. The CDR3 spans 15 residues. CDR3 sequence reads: CASSRLRHFLNEQFF. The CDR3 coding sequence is TGTGCCAGCTCACGCTTGCGGCACTTCCTTAATGAGCAGTTCTTC. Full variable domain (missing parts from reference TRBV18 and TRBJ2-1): NAGVMQNPRHLVRRRGQEARLRCSPMKGHSHVYWYRQLPEEGLKFMVYLQKENIIDESGMPKERFSAEFPKEGPSILRIQQVVRGDSAAYFCASSRLRHFLNEQFFGPGTRLTVL.

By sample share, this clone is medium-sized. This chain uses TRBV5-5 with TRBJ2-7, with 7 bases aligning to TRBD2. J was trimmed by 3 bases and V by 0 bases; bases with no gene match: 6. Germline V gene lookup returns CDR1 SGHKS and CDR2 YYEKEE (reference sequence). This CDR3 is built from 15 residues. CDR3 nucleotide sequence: TGTGCCAGCAGCTTGGTGGGACTACCCCGCTACGAGCAGTACTTC. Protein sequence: CASSLVGLPRYEQYF.

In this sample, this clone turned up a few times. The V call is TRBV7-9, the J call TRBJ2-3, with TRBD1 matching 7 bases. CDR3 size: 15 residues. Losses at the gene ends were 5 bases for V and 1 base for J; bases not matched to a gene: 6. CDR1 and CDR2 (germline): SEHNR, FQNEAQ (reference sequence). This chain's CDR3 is CASSHTGVRTDTQYF. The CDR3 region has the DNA TGTGCCAGCAGCCACACAGGGGTTCGCACAGATACGCAGTATTTT.

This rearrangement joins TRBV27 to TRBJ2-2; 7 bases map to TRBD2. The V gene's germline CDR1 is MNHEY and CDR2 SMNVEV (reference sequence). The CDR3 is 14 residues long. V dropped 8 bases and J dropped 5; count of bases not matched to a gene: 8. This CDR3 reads CASGTGGGTGELFF. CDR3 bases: TGTGCCAGCGGGACGGGGGGAGGAACCGGGGAGCTGTTTTTT.

CDR3 in amino acids: CASSPSGGAGEQYF. DNA for the CDR3: TGTGCCAGCAGCCCTAGCGGGGGGGCCGGGGAGCAGTACTTC. This rearrangement joins TRBV28 to TRBJ2-7; 12 bases are shared with TRBD2. The CDR3 runs 14 residues. The J segment lost 7 bases and the V segment lost 6 bases, leaving 7 bases of the junction unmatched. CDR1 is MDHEN and CDR2 is SYDVKM in the germline V gene.